Here is one TCR beta chain with its context. Its antigen is unknown. Germline V lookup: CDR1 SQVTM, CDR2 ANQGSEA. The length of the CDR3 is 14 residues. With 300,000 cells each, the CD8+ T cell subsets were individually sorted in triplicate. Naivety in CD8+ T cells corresponded to a CD45RO-CCR7+CD27+CD95- phenotype. This specimen comes from a study of CXCR3-negative and CXCR3-positive naive CD8 T cells. The authors prepared UMI-labeled TRB cDNA libraries by 5' RACE. TCRdb reanalyzed the 5' RACE reads, giving one entry per CDR3 protein sequence and no DNA. The sample totals about 23,000 distinct CDR3 sequences. Study-level results: Memory cells showed distinct TRBV-TRBJ patterns, while the two naive subsets matched.

The sequence came from a human donor in good health. Some clones in this sample may be carry-over from other donors' samples. The chain couples TRBV29-1 to TRBJ2-7; TCRdb reports TRBD2, a call that lacks DNA to check it against. Material for sequencing was naive CXCR3- CD8+ T cells from blood. Subset meaning: CD45RO-CCR7+CD27+CD95- naive CD8+ T cells lacking CXCR3 (TNR3-). The CDR3 sequence is CSVHRTSGRPEQYF.